This T cell receptor beta chain was sequenced for a study of cytomegalovirus exposure and HLA in healthy donors. V dropped 8 bases and J dropped 4; count of bases not matched to a gene: 14. The germline gives CDR1 LNHDA, CDR2 SQIVND (reference sequence). The CDR3 is 16 amino acids. Researchers ran the PCR with 60 Vbeta and 13 Jbeta primers. Sequenced by immunoSEQ multiplex PCR; TCRdb stores in-frame clones only, minus some. This table has 85,000 to 130,000 clones, about 75% appearing once. The source material was PBMCs. The chain links TRBV19 to TRBJ1-2, with 9 bases that match TRBD1. The clonotype comes from a man between 40 and 49 years old in good health and CMV-seronegative. The CDR3 region is CASVSQGAERGYGYTF. The CDR3 DNA reads TGTGCCAGTGTTTCACAGGGGGCAGAGAGGGGCTATGGCTACACCTTC.